This T cell receptor (beta chain) appears in the sequencing data of a study of control samples from healthy donors and cancer patients. Libraries were prepared by immunoSEQ multiplex PCR; TCRdb keeps only in-frame clonotypes and omits some of them. The sample includes around 20,000 clones, approximately 80% of them seen just once. The junction had 3 bases not matched to a gene; V was cut back by 3 bases and J by 4 bases. Germline V gives CDR1 SGHAT, CDR2 FQNNGV. CDR3 size: 15 residues. The source material was PBMCs. The receptor comes from a man aged 80 or over with head and neck cancer. The chain carries TRBV11-2 and TRBJ1-3, with 10 bases matching TRBD1. CDR3 sequence reads: CASSLWDRGGNTIYF. DNA for the CDR3: TGTGCCAGCAGCTTGTGGGACAGGGGAGGAAACACCATATATTTT.